Below, 20 T cell receptor beta chains from the same sample are listed, as sequenced in a study of glioma-infiltrating T cells. The iRepertoire nested amplicon-rescue multiplex PCR amplified TCR alpha and beta CDR3s from RNA. MiXCR, run by TCRdb on the multiplex PCR reads, gives a single entry per CDR3 protein. This table holds 100,000 to 150,000 distinct CDR3 sequences, 24% found once. Sequenced material: glioma tissue, nonneoplastic brain tissue, or PBMCs (not recorded which). The source of these receptors is a human donor with low-grade glioma or glioblastoma, undergoing nonglioma brain surgery, or in good health (not recorded which).

The V and J genes are TRBV7-9 and TRBJ1-2, with D unresolved. V was pared by 8 bases and J by 1 base, with 17 bases between. The V gene's germline CDR1 is SEHNR and CDR2 FQNEAQ (reference sequence). The CDR3 covers 15 residues. CDR3 region: CASLEGPFYNYGYTF. Written as DNA, the CDR3 is TGTGCCAGCCTGGAGGGCCCCTTCTATAACTATGGCTACACCTTC. Drawing the rest from reference TRBV7-9 and TRBJ1-2, the complete variable domain is DTGVSQNPRHKITKRGQNVTFRCDPISEHNRLYWYRQTLGQGPEFLTYFQNEAQLEKSRLLSDRFSAERPKGSFSTLEIQRTEQGDSAMYLCASLEGPFYNYGYTFGSGTRLTVV.

There are a few counts of this clonotype. The rearrangement uses TRBV20-1 and TRBJ2-1; no firm D call. Germline V gene data show CDR1 as DFQATT and CDR2 as SNEGSKA (reference sequence). This CDR3 spans 16 amino acids. V lost 0 bases to trimming and J lost 0 bases, with 12 bases between them. CDR3 amino acids: CSARDLTAFSYNEQFF. CDR3 coding DNA: TGCAGTGCTAGAGATCTCACAGCGTTCTCCTACAATGAGCAGTTCTTC.

This clonotype was found a few times. The J gene is TRBJ2-5, the V gene TRBV7-3, with TRBD1 identical over 9 bases. With V trimmed by 1 base and J by 4 bases, 7 bases remained unmatched. The CDR3 spans 16 residues. Germline CDR1 is SGHTA and CDR2 is FQGTGA. The CDR3 region has the DNA TGTGCCAGCAGCTTAAGGGACAGGGCCTATGGAGAGACCCAGTACTTC. Its protein product is CASSLRDRAYGETQYF.

The chain couples TRBV3-1 to TRBJ1-2; 8 positions match TRBD1. Trimming cost V 3 bases and J 3 bases; bases outside gene matches: 9. The germline V gene encodes CDR1 LGHDT and CDR2 YNNKEL (reference sequence). The CDR3 is 16 amino acids. This chain's CDR3 is CASSHPRTGKDYGYTF. The CDR3 DNA reads TGTGCCAGCAGCCACCCTCGGACAGGGAAGGACTATGGCTACACCTTC.

In regard to this clonotype: One end of the junction varies from germline; a read error may be responsible. V and J are TRBV18 and TRBJ2-5; tentatively, D is TRBD1 or TRBD2 (5 bases each). Germline CDR1 is KGHSH and CDR2 is LQKENI. The length of the CDR3 is 17 residues. CDR3: CASSPPLWDETQETRYF. CDR3 in DNA: TGTGCCAGCTCACCACCATTGTGGGACGAAACACAAGAGACCCGGTACTTC.

This clonotype was seen a handful of times. This chain joins TRBV12-3 or TRBV12-4 and TRBJ2-3; TRBD1 aligns across 8 bases. V lost 2 bases, J lost 1 base, and 5 bases stayed unmatched. The CDR3 sequence is 16 residues long. DNA of the CDR3: TGTGCCAGCAGTTTAACGGACAGGGCCCGCACAGATACGCAGTATTTT. Its translation is CASSLTDRARTDTQYF.

The chain combines TRBV5-8 with TRBJ2-7; D may be TRBD1 (5 bases). Trimming removed 0 bases from V and 6 bases from J, with 7 bases in between. Germline-derived CDR1 and CDR2 are SGHTS and YDEGEE. The CDR3 spans 12 residues. The chain's CDR3 is CASSLVGVEQYV. CDR3 nucleotides: TGTGCCAGCAGCTTGGTAGGGGTCGAGCAGTACGTC.

This clonotype occurred a few times. The chain combines TRBV24-1 with TRBJ1-2; possibly TRBD1 for D (6 bases). The CDR3 sequence is 13 residues long. V lost 1 base and J 7 bases, leaving 9 bases between the germline ends. Germline assignment: CDR1 KGHDR and CDR2 SFDVKD. The CDR3 reads CATSDFSGVGYTF. CDR3 nucleotides: TGTGCCACCAGTGATTTCTCAGGGGTTGGCTACACCTTC.

The chain couples TRBV2 to TRBJ1-5; no firm D call. CDR3 size: 14 residues. CDR1 and CDR2 (germline): SNHLY, FYNNEI. Trimming stripped 6 bases from V and 6 bases from J, with 15 bases between. CDR3: CASSPEGGPQPQHF. CDR3 in DNA: TGTGCCAGCAGCCCGGAGGGCGGTCCTCAGCCCCAGCATTTT.

The CDR3 DNA is TGTGCCAGCTCACCGCGCGGGACAGGGGTCGAGCAGTACGTC. It is translated as CASSPRGTGVEQYV. V and J are TRBV18 and TRBJ2-7, with 10 positions matching TRBD1. Trimming took 3 bases from V and 6 from J; bases not matched to a gene: 5. Germline V gene data show CDR1 as KGHSH and CDR2 as LQKENI. The CDR3 loop spans 14 amino acids.

This clonotype was seen a handful of times. The chain's CDR3 is CASSRAGNNNQPQHF. CDR3 nucleotide sequence: TGTGCCAGTAGTAGAGCAGGGAACAACAATCAGCCCCAGCATTTT. V usage is TRBV19 and J usage is TRBJ1-5; D perhaps matches TRBD1 (5 bases). Per the germline V gene, CDR1 is LNHDA and CDR2 is SQIVND (reference sequence). The V end lost 4 bases, the J end lost 3 bases, and 13 bases lay between the germline ends. This CDR3 has 15 amino acids. Filled out from reference TRBV19 and TRBJ1-5, the complete variable domain reads DGGITQSPKYLFRKEGQNVTLSCEQNLNHDAMYWYRQDPGQGLRLIYYSQIVNDFQKGDIAEGYSVSREKKESFPLTVTSAQKNPTAFYLCASSRAGNNNQPQHFGDGTRLSIL.

The gene calls are TRBV7-3 and TRBJ2-3; weak D call: TRBD2 (6 bases). Trimming shortened V by 5 bases and J by 2 bases, and 11 bases separated the two germline ends. The CDR3 has 14 residues. CDR1 is SGHTA and CDR2 is FQGTGA in the germline V gene. This chain's CDR3 is CASSQGLSTDTQYF. The CDR3 bases are TGTGCCAGCAGCCAGGGACTTTCCACAGATACGCAGTATTTT.

The chain combines TRBV27 with TRBJ1-6; D perhaps matches TRBD1 (6 bases). Germline lookup yields CDR1 MNHEY and CDR2 SMNVEV (reference sequence). V was shortened by 6 bases and J by 5 bases, with 8 bases between the two germline ends. The CDR3 runs 13 residues. The CDR3 coding sequence is TGTGCCAGCAGCCGACAGGATAATTCACCCCTCCACTTT. Translated: CASSRQDNSPLHF.

This chain connects TRBV3-1 to TRBJ2-7; 7 bases align to TRBD1. CDR3 size: 13 residues. Trimming cost V 2 bases and J 5 bases; bases outside gene matches: 3. Germline V lookup: CDR1 LGHDT, CDR2 YNNKEL (reference sequence). The CDR3 region has the DNA TGTGCCAGCAGCCAACTCGGGACAGACGAGCAGTACGTC. It yields the protein CASSQLGTDEQYV.

This clonotype has only a few counts. V usage is TRBV7-2 and J usage is TRBJ2-7; D gene unclear. With 3 bases removed from V and 2 bases from J, the gap between germline ends came to 11 bases. The CDR3 sequence is 14 residues long. Germline lookup yields CDR1 SGHTA and CDR2 FQGNSA. CDR3 in amino acids: CASSLGYYTYEQYV. In DNA, the CDR3 is TGTGCCAGCAGCTTGGGGTATTACACCTACGAGCAGTACGTC.

This clonotype has at least ten counts. The rearrangement joins TRBV15 to TRBJ2-7; 8 nucleotides align to TRBD1. The CDR3 extends over 15 amino acids. The ends lost 0 bases at V and 1 base at J; junction bases unmatched: 2. The germline V gene encodes CDR1 LNHNV and CDR2 YYDKDF (reference sequence). The CDR3 region is CATSRDRDRSYEQYV. CDR3 bases: TGTGCCACCAGCAGAGATCGGGACAGGTCCTACGAGCAGTACGTC.

The chain is built from TRBV28 and TRBJ1-2; D uncertain. Trimming removed 5 bases at V and 4 bases at J, with 5 bases between. The CDR3 totals 11 residues. CDR1 and CDR2 from the germline V gene are MDHEN and SYDVKM. DNA for the CDR3: TGTGCCAGCAGTACCGCCTATGGCTACACCTTC. Translated, it gives CASSTAYGYTF.

The rearrangement uses TRBV3-1 and TRBJ2-1; D gene uncertain. V was pared by 1 base and J by 0 bases, with 10 bases between. The CDR3 has 16 amino acids. CDR1 is LGHDT and CDR2 is YNNKEL in the germline V gene (reference sequence). The CDR3: CASSQGKVSSYNEQFF. DNA for the CDR3: TGTGCCAGCAGCCAAGGGAAAGTGAGCTCCTACAATGAGCAGTTCTTC.

The rearrangement joins TRBV6-1 to TRBJ2-1; no definite D call. Germline-derived CDR1 and CDR2 are MNHNS and SASEGT. This CDR3 spans 13 amino acids. Trimming removed 5 bases from V and 8 bases from J, with 13 bases in between. The CDR3 region is CASSRTGEDEQFF. CDR3 nucleotide sequence: TGTGCCAGCAGTCGCACCGGAGAGGATGAGCAGTTCTTC.

This rearrangement joins TRBV6-1 to TRBJ1-2, with TRBD1 as a possible D gene (5 bases). CDR3 length: 14 residues. Germline CDR1 is MNHNS and CDR2 is SASEGT. V was clipped by 7 bases and J by 8 bases, with 20 bases between them. The CDR3 coding sequence is TGTGCCAGCAATTTACGGGGGAATGGGAACGGCTACACCTTC. Translated: CASNLRGNGNGYTF.